The clone carrying this T cell receptor beta chain was seen once. Its specificity is unknown. This sample was included in a study of cytomegalovirus exposure and HLA in healthy donors. CDR3 size: 17 residues. V was clipped by 3 bases and J by 4 bases; unmatched bases: 10. CDR1 is SGHTA and CDR2 is FQGNSA in the germline V gene. With 60 Vbeta and 13 Jbeta primers, the PCR was carried out. Source study methods: There were about 80 million unique TCR beta chains by a later count, and approximately 12 million of them were shared. TCRdb keeps only in-frame clones here, not all; method: immunoSEQ multiplex PCR. V and J calls plus clone size are reproduced from that table; the DNA served to infer D and trimming. The data contain 90,000 to 120,000 clones, about 80% of them singletons. Whole-study findings and limits: In a later analysis, compared with equally common non-associated chains, HLA-associated beta chains were more expanded. Published work reported that the classifier diagnosed cytomegalovirus status with high specificity and sensitivity. When analyzed later, a missense DCLRE1C variant was found to be linked to TCR beta V- and J-gene trimming.

The gene calls are TRBV7-2 and TRBJ2-2, with 8 bases matching TRBD1. Sequencing was done on a sample of PBMCs. This sequence originates from a woman in her forties in good health and CMV-seronegative. The CDR3 DNA is TGTGCCAGCAGCTTGCCCTGGACAGGGAGGACCACCGGGGAGCTGTTTTTT. Amino acid sequence: CASSLPWTGRTTGELFF.